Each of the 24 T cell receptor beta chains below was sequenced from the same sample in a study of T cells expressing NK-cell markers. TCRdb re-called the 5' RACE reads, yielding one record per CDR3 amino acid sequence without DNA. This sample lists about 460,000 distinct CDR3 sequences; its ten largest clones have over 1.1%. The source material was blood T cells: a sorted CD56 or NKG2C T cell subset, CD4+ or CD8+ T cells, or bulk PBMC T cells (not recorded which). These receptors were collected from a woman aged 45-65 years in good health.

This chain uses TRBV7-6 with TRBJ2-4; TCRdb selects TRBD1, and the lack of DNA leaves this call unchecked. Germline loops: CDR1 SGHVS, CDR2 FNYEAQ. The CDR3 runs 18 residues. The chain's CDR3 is CASSRDPIPTLAKNIQYF.

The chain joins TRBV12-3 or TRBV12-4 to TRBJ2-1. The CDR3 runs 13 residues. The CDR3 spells CASSFDEYNEQFF.

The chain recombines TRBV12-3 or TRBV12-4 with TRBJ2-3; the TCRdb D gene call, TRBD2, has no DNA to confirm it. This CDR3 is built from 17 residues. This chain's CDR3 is CASSLPGLAVYIDTQYF.

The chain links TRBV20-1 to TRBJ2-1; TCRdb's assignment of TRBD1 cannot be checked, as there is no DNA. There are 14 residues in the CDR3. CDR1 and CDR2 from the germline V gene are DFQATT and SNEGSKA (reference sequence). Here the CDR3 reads CSARDTGASNEQFF.

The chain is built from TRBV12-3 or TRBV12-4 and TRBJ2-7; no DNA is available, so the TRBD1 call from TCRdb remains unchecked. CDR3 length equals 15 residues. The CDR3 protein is CASRPGGGRFYEQYF.

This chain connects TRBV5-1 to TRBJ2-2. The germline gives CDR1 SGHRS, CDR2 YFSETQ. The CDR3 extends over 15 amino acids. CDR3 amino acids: CASSLGFSNTGELFF.

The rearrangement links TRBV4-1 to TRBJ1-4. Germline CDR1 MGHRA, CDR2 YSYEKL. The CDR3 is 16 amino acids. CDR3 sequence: CASSQSISATNEKLFF.

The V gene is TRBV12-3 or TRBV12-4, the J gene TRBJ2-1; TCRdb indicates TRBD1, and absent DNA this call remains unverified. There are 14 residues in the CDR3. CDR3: CASSGDRVNNEQFF.

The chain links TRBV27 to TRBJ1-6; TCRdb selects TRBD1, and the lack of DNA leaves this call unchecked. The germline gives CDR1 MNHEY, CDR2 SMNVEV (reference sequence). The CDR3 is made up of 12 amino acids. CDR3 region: CASSHRDSPLHF.

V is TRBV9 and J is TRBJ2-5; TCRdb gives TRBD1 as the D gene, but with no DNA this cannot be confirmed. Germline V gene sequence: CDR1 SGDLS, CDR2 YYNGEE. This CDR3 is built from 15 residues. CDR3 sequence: CASSVGSLIGETQYF.

The CDR3 region is CASRPYMGVNTEAFF. This sequence joins TRBV4-2 and TRBJ1-1; no DNA is available, so the TRBD1 call from TCRdb remains unchecked. The CDR3 loop spans 15 amino acids. Germline lookup yields CDR1 LGHNA and CDR2 YNFKEQ.

The CDR3 loop reads CASSYSIGGRAGDEQFF. V usage is TRBV6-5 and J usage is TRBJ2-1; the TCRdb D gene call, TRBD2, has no DNA to confirm it. CDR1 and CDR2 (germline): MNHEY, SVGAGI. This CDR3 spans 17 amino acids.

This CDR3 is CASSLASARQGAHEQFF. The gene calls are TRBV7-9 and TRBJ2-1; the D gene TCRdb calls, TRBD1, cannot be checked with no DNA. Germline loops: CDR1 SEHNR, CDR2 FQNEAQ (reference sequence). The CDR3 consists of 17 residues.

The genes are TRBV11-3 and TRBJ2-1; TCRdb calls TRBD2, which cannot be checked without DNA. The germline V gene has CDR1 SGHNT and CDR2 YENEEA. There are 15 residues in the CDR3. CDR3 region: CASSRRVLVYNEQFF.

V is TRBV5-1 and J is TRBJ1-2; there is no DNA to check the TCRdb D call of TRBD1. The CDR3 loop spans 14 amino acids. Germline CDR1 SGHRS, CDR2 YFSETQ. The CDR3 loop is CASSWGQGIEGYTF.

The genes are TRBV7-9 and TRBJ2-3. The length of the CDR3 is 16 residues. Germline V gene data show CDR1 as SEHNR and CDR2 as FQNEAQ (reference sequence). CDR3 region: CASSRPAAFGTDTQYF.

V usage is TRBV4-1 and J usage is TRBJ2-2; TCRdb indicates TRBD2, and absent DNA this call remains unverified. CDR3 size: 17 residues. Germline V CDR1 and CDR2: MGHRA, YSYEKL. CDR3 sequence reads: CASSSYPGLAGTGELFF.

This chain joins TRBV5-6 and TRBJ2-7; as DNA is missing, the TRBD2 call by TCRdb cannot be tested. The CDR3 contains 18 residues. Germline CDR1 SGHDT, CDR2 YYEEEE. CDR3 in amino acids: CASSLYVTSGRVSYEQYF.

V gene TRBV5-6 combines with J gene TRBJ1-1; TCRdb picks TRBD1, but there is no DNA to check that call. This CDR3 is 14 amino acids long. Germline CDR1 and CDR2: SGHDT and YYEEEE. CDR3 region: CASSFTTGRTEAFF. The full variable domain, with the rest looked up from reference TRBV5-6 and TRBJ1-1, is DAGVTQSPTHLIKTRGQQVTLRCSPKSGHDTVSWYQQALGQGPQFIFQYYEEEERQRGNFPDRFSGHQFPNYSSELNVNALLLGDSALYLCASSFTTGRTEAFFGQGTRLTVV.

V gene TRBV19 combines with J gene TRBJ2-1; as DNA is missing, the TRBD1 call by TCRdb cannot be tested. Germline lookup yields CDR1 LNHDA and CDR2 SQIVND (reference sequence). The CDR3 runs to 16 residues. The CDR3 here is CASSARHMGTHTEQFF.

CDR3 region: CATSDSTGGIKNEQFF. The V gene is TRBV24-1, the J gene TRBJ2-1; the TCRdb D gene call, TRBD1, has no DNA to confirm it. Germline V gene lookup returns CDR1 KGHDR and CDR2 SFDVKD. The CDR3 runs to 16 residues.

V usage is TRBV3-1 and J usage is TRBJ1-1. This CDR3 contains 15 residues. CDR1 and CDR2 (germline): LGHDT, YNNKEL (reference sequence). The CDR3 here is CASSLLSTPNTEAFF.

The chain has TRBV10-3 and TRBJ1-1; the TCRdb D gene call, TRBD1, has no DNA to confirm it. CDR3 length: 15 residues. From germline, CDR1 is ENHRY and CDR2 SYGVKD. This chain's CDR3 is CAITRGEPRDSEAFF.

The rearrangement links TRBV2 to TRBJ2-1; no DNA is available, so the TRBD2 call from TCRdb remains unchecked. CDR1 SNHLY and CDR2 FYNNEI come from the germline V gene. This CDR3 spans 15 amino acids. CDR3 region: CASSPLAGVGNEQFF.